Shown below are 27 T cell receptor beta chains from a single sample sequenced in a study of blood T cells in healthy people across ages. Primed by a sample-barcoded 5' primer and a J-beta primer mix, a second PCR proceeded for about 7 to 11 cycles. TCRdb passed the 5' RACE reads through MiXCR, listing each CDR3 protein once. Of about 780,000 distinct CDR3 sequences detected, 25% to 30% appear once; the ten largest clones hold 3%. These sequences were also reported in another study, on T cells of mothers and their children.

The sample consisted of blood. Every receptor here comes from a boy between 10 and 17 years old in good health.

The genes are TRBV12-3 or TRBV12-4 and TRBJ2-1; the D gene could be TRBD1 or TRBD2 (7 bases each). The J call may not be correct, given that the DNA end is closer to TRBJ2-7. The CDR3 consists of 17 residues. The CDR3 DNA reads TGTGCCAGCAGTCGAGGGGGGGACAGTGGTGTCCCCTACGAGCAGTACTTC. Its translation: CASSRGGDSGVPYEQYF.

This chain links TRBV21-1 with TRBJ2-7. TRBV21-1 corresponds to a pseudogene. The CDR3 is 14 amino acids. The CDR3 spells CASSKAPRPFEQYF. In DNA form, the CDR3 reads TGTGCCAGCAGCAAAGCGCCCAGGCCCTTCGAGCAGTACTTC.

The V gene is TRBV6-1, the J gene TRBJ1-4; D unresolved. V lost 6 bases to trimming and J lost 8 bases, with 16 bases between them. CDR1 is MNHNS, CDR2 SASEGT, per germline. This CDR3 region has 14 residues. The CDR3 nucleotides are TGTGCCAGCAGCCGAGAGGCGGGAGGCGAAAAACTGTTTTTT. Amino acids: CASSREAGGEKLFF.

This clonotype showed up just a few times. CDR3 amino acids: CASSELAGAREQYF. The CDR3 DNA reads TGCGCCAGCAGTGAACTAGCGGGGGCTCGTGAGCAGTACTTC. The rearrangement uses TRBV10-2 and TRBJ2-7, with 11 nucleotides matching TRBD2. This CDR3 has 14 amino acids. J was trimmed by 7 bases and V by 3 bases; bases with no gene match: 5. The germline CDR1 and CDR2 sequences are WSHSY and SAAADI.

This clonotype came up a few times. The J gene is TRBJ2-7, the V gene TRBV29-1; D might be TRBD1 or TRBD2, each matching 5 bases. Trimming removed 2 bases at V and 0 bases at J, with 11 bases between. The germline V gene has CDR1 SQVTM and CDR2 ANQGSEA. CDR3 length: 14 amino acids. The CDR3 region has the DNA TGCAGCGTTGAAAACCGGGGCCCCTCCTACGAGCAGTACTTC. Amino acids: CSVENRGPSYEQYF.

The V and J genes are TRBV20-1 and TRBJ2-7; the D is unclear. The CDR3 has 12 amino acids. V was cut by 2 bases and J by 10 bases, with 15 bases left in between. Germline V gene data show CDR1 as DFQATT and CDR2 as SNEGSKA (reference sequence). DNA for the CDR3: TGCAGTGCTAGACCCTCGGCGAGTTCTCAGTACTTC. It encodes CSARPSASSQYF.

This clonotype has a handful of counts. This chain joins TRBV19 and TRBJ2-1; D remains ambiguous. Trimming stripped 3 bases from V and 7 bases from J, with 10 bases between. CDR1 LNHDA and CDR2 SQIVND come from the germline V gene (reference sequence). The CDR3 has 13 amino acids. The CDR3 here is CASSIGAGNEQFF. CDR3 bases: TGTGCCAGTAGTATCGGAGCAGGTAATGAGCAGTTCTTC.

CDR3 sequence reads: CASSLISGGLSGANVLTF. Here the CDR3 DNA reads TGTGCCAGCAGTCTAATAAGCGGGGGCCTCTCTGGGGCCAACGTCCTGACTTTC. This sequence joins TRBV27 and TRBJ2-6, with TRBD2 matching over 8 bases. This CDR3 has 18 amino acids. CDR1 and CDR2 (germline): MNHEY, SMNVEV (reference sequence). V shed 5 bases and J 0 bases; nucleotides not matched to a gene: 9. The complete variable domain, with remaining parts taken from reference TRBV27 and TRBJ2-6, reads EAQVTQNPRYLITVTGKKLTVTCSQNMNHEYMSWYRQDPGLGLRQIYYSMNVEVTDKGDVPEGYKVSRKEKRNFPLILESPSPNQTSLYFCASSLISGGLSGANVLTFGAGSRLTVL.

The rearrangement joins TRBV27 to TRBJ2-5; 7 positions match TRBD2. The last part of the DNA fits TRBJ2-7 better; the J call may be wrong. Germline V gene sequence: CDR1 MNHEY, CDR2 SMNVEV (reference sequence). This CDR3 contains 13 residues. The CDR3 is CASTGGFRYEQYF. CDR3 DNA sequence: TGTGCCAGCACGGGAGGTTTTCGCTACGAGCAGTACTTC.

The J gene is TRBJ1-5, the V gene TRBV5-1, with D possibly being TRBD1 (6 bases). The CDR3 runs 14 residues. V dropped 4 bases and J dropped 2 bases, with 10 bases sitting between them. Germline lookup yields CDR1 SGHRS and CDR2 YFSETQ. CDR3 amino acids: CASSAAGGNQPQHF. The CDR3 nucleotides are TGCGCCAGCAGCGCAGCAGGGGGCAATCAGCCCCAGCATTTT.

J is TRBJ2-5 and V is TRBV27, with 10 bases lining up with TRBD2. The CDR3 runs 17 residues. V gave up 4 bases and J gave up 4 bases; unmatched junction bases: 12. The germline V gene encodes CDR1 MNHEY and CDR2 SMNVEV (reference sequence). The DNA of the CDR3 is TGTGCCAGCAGTTCGGCAACCTTAGCGGGGGGAGGAGAGACCCAGTACTTC. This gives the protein CASSSATLAGGGETQYF.

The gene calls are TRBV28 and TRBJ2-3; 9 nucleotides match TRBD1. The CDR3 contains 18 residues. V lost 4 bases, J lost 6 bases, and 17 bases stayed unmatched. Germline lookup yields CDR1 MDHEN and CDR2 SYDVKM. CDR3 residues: CASSSNEIDRGYIDTQYF. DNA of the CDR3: TGTGCCAGCAGTTCCAACGAAATTGACAGGGGGTATATCGATACGCAGTATTTT.

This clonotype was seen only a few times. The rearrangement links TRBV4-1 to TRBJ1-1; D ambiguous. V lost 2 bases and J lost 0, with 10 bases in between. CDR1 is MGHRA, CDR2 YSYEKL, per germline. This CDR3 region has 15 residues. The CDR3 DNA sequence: TGCGCCAGCAGCCAATTCGGACTGGTGAACACTGAAGCTTTCTTT. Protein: CASSQFGLVNTEAFF.

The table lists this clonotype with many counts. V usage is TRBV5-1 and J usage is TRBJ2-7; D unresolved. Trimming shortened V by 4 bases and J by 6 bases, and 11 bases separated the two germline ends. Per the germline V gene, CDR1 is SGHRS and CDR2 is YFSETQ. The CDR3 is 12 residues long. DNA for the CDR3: TGCGCCAGCAGCGTGGACGGACGCGAGCAGTACTTC. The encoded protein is CASSVDGREQYF.

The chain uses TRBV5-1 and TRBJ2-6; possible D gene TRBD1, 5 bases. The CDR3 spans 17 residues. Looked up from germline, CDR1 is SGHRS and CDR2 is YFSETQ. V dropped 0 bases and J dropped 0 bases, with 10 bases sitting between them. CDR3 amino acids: CASSLDRGSSGANVLTF. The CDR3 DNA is TGCGCCAGCAGCTTGGATAGGGGCAGCTCTGGGGCCAACGTCCTGACTTTC.

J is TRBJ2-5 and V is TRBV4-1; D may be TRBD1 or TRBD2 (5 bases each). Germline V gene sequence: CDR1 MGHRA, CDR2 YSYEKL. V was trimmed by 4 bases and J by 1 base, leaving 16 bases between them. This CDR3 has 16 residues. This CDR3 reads CASSLAGTLSQETQYF. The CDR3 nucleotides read TGCGCCAGCAGCCTAGCCGGGACCCTGAGCCAAGAGACCCAGTACTTC.

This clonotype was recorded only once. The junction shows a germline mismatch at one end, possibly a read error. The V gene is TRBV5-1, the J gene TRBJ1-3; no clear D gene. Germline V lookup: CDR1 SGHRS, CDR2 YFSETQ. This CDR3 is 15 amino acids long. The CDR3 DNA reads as TGCGCCAGCAGCCCCGGTCGGGAATCCGGAAACACCATACATTTT. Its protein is CASSPGRESGNTIHF.

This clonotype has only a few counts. The CDR3 loop reads CASSRGQEPNTGELFF. The CDR3 DNA sequence: TGTGCCAGCAGCCGCGGACAGGAACCTAACACCGGGGAGCTGTTTTTT. This chain uses TRBV12-3 or TRBV12-4 with TRBJ2-2; TRBD1 aligns across 7 bases. Losses at the gene ends were 6 bases for V and 2 bases for J; bases not matched to a gene: 9. The length of the CDR3 is 16 residues.

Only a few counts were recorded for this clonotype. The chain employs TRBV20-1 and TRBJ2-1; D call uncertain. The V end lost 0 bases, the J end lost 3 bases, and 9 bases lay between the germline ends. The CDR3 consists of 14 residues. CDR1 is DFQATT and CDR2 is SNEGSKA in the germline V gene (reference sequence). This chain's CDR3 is CSARDHRLYNEQFF. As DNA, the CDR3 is TGCAGTGCTAGAGATCATCGTCTCTACAATGAGCAGTTCTTC.

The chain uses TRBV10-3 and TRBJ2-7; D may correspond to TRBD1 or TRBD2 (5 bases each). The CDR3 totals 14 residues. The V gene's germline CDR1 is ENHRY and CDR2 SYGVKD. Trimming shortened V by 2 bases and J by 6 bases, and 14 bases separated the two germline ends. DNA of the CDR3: TGTGCCATCAGTGAGGCCGGGACGGTCAGCGAGCAGTACTTC. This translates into CAISEAGTVSEQYF.

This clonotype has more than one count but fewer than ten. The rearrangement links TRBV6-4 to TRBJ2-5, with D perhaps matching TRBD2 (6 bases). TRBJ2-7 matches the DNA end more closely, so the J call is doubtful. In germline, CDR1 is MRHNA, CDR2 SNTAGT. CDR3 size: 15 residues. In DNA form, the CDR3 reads TGTGCCGGACTAACGGCAGGGAGTCCCTCCTACGAGCAGTACTTC. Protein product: CAGLTAGSPSYEQYF.

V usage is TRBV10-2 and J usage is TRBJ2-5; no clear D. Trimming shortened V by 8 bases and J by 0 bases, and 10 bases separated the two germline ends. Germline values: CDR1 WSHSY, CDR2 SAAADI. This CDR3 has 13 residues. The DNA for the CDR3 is TGCGCCAGCCGCCTCACGAACCAAGAGACCCAGTACTTC. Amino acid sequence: CASRLTNQETQYF.

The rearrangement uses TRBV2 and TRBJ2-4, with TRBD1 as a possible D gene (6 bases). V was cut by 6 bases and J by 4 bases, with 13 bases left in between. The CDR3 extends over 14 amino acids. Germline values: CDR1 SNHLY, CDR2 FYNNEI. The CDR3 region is CASRALQGKNIQYF. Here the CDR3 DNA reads TGTGCCAGCAGGGCCCTACAGGGAAAAAACATTCAGTACTTC.

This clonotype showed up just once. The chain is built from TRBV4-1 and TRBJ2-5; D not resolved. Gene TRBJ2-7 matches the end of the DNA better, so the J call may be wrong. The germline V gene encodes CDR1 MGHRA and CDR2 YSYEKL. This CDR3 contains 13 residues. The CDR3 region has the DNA TGCGCCAGCAGCCCTCCTGGTCAAGCCGAGCAGTACTTC. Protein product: CASSPPGQAEQYF.

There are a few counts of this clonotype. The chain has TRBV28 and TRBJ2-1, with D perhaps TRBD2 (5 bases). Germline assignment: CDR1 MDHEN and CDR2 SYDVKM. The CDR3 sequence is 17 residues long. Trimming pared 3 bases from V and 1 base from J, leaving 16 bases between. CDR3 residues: CASSFSPERRSYNEQFF. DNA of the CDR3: TGTGCCAGCAGTTTTTCCCCAGAGCGGAGGTCCTACAATGAGCAGTTCTTC.

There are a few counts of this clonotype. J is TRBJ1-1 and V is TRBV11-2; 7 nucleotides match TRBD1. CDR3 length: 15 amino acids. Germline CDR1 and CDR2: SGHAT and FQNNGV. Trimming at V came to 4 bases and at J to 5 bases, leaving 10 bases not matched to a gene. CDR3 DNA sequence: TGTGCCAGCAGCTCCCGACAGGGAGTATGGACTGAAGCTTTCTTT. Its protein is CASSSRQGVWTEAFF. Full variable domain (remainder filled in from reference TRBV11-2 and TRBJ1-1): EAGVAQSPRYKIIEKRQSVAFWCNPISGHATLYWYQQILGQGPKLLIQFQNNGVVDDSQLPKDRFSAERLKGVDSTLKIQPAKLEDSAVYLCASSSRQGVWTEAFFGQGTRLTVV.

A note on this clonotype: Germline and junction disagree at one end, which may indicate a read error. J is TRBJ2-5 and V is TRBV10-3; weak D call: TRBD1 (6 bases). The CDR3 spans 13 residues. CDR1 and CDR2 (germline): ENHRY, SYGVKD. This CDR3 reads CDISETGPETQYF. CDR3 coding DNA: TGTGACATCAGTGAGACAGGTCCGGAGACCCAGTACTTC.